The sequence of this T cell receptor (beta chain) was determined in a study of cytotoxic CD8 clonotypes in ibrutinib-treated CLL. Study-level information: After a median of almost 70 months, some 14 patients stayed remitted and 12 progressed; responses had been partial in 24 and complete in 2. Productive templates averaged 255,043 per sample, and productive rearrangements 94,082.

Generated by immunoSEQ multiplex PCR, the TCRdb table keeps only in-frame clones and is missing some. The data show about 44,000 clones, with 60% to 75% seen just once and 13% held by the top ten. The germline CDR1 and CDR2 sequences are SGHRS and YFSETQ. The CDR3 is made up of 16 amino acids. The ends were cut back, 5 bases at V and 3 bases at J, with 18 bases in the middle. The chain couples TRBV5-1 to TRBJ2-1, with D possibly matching TRBD2 (6 bases). Sequencing used PBMCs, obtained after 12 months of ibrutinib treatment. This TCR came from a human donor with chronic lymphocytic leukemia. This CDR3 reads CASRISLAGIYNEQFF. CDR3 DNA sequence: TGCGCCAGCAGAATCTCCCTTGCGGGGATCTACAATGAGCAGTTCTTC.